This T cell receptor (beta chain) comes out of a study of blood T cell repertoires in COVID-19. Trimming cost V 2 bases and J 3 bases, with 17 bases left between them. The CDR3 runs 17 residues. CDR1 and CDR2 (germline): SGHNT, YENEEA. Measured with immunoSEQ multiplex PCR; TCRdb has only the in-frame clones, and not every one. The sample includes 250,000 to 350,000 clones, more than 65% of them seen just once. Enrolled during active infection, Seattle patients were then followed longitudinally. The chain combines TRBV11-3 with TRBJ1-5; no clear D. This TCR came from a person aged 65 to 85 with COVID-19, enrolled during active disease. The sequenced sample was peripheral blood. This CDR3 reads CASSLLSRVKNNQPQHF. CDR3 DNA: TGTGCCAGCAGCTTACTCTCCCGGGTAAAAAACAATCAGCCCCAGCATTTT.